The clone carrying this TCR beta chain was found a few times. The antigen is unknown. The source of the sample is a study of T-cell memory formation after mild COVID-19. Looking at the study overall: Largely, TCR clusters stayed within a single donor. Overall study results and limits: Detection of some responders pre-infection suggested pre-existing cross-reactive memory T cells participated. The second-wave clones peaking on day 37 were not confirmed as SARS-CoV-2-specific.

5'RACE, which relied on constant-segment primers, yielded TCR alpha and TCR beta cDNA libraries carrying sample barcodes and UMIs. TCRdb processed the 5' RACE reads anew with MiXCR; each CDR3 protein has one entry. The sample has approximately 190,000 distinct CDR3 sequences, 15% to 20% seen once. V gave up 4 bases and J gave up 5 bases, with 17 bases separating them. CDR1 is KGHSY and CDR2 is FQNENV in the germline V gene. CDR3 length: 15 amino acids. This sequence was found in an adult woman who had mild COVID-19 (a few samples of this study predate the infection). Cell type and time point are not known. The material sequenced was PBMCs or a T cell subset sorted from them (not recorded which). The gene calls are TRBV16 and TRBJ1-2; D is possibly TRBD1 (5 bases). CDR3 amino acids: CASSPTQGRSYGYTF. The CDR3 DNA sequence: TGTGCCAGCAGCCCTACTCAGGGACGATCGTATGGCTACACCTTC.